The T cell receptor (beta chain) under discussion was sequenced for a study of OX40 agonist ivuxolimab in advanced cancers. Sequencing used immunoSEQ multiplex PCR; TCRdb keeps in-frame clones, though not all of them. The sample includes tens of thousands of clones, roughly nine tenths of them seen just once. The sample in question was CD4+ or CD8+ T cells sorted from blood, obtained in a trial of the OX40 agonist ivuxolimab. The source is an adult with an advanced solid tumor such as melanoma, head and neck, liver or kidney cancer.

CDR3 in amino acids: CASTPQTNTGELFF. CDR3 bases: TGCGCCAGCACCCCTCAAACGAACACCGGGGAGCTGTTTTTT. This chain connects TRBV5-1 to TRBJ2-2; no firm D call. The V end was cut by 6 bases, the J end by 0 bases, with 9 bases between. The V gene's germline CDR1 is SGHRS and CDR2 YFSETQ. This CDR3 comprises 14 residues.